This paragraph covers one T cell receptor beta chain sequence. This clone occurred a few times. The antigen it binds to is not known. No quality values exist for individual bases; no much larger clone is one base distant. At diagnosis, peripheral blood, uninvolved tumor-adjacent lung and tumor were collected and were preserved as a mix of fresh-frozen and FFPE material. Blood samples were analyzed as peripheral blood mononuclear cells for TCR repertoire profiling. The data stem from a study of T cells in localized non-small cell lung cancer (dated by TCRdb to the early 2020s). About the study as a whole: The study analyzed T cell repertoires of approximately 240 early-stage NSCLC patients, comparing tumors and uninvolved tumor-adjacent lungs. The cohort comprised approximately 240 treatment-naïve NSCLC patients with resected, localized lung tumors. Of the NSCLC patients, 129 were male and approximately 110 were female, and the mean age was about 69 years. Points the paper makes about the study in general: Higher blood T cell density associated with longer overall survival, while higher adjacent-lung clonality associated with shorter survival. A median of about 55 of the top 100 tumor clones were detected in paired uninvolved adjacent lung, and under 30 of these tumor clones were also found among the top 100 clones of the paired uninvolved adjacent lung. Uninvolved tumor-adjacent lung showed the highest T cell clonality, higher than tumor, which suggests more focused antigenic responses in the uninvolved tumor-adjacent lung. Because multi-region tumor sequencing was not performed, intratumor heterogeneity could not be ruled out. Since the design was exploratory, TCR variables were selected using unadjusted p-values with no false-discovery rate correction.

A distance of 13 bases separates the germline ends of V and J, which lose 9 bases and 5 bases respectively. Its CDR3 holds 12 amino acids, cysteine through phenylalanine. Kept here is only the CDR3 DNA, which spans 36 bases and is read in frame from base 1. The germline V gene (reference sequence) specifies LNHDA as CDR1 and SQIVND as CDR2. The immunoSEQ Assay was used to sequence TCR beta CDR3 regions from DNA. On the authors' methods: T cell density was computed as TCR beta template counts normalized to usable DNA estimated by amplifying housekeeping genes. The preseqR package was used to estimate richness by extrapolating to 400,000 templates for PBMC samples and to 120,000 templates for tissue samples. Clonality was defined as one minus Pielou's evenness. Tissue-enriched TCRs were identified by differential abundance testing using productive amino-acid clonotypes, minimum total count 5 and alpha 0.1. The Jaccard Index and the Morisita Overlap Index were used to quantify repertoire overlap between compartments. GLIPH grouped TCR beta CDR3s together with public tetramer-defined viral CDR3s, and a viral motif had to include at least three viral sequences and also show V-gene enrichment. TCRdb took this table from immuneACCESS and kept in-frame rearrangements with V and J called. Such tables lack part of the clones; where checked against another copy, unresolved V genes explain under half of the gap, and the rest is unexplained. The DNA was the basis for D and trimming; V, J and clone size are from that table. The sample has approximately 31,000 clones on record, around 73% of them singletons. Roughly two fifths of the sample is taken by the ten largest.

The source material was peripheral blood, sampled before any cancer treatment. This receptor was obtained from a male donor at least 60 years old with stage II squamous cell lung carcinoma. The V and J segments used are TRBV19 and TRBJ1-1; TRBD1 is perhaps the D gene, given 6 matching bases. The CDR3: CASPEGGTEAFF. At the DNA level, the sequence is TGTGCCAGCCCTGAGGGGGGGACTGAAGCTTTCTTT.